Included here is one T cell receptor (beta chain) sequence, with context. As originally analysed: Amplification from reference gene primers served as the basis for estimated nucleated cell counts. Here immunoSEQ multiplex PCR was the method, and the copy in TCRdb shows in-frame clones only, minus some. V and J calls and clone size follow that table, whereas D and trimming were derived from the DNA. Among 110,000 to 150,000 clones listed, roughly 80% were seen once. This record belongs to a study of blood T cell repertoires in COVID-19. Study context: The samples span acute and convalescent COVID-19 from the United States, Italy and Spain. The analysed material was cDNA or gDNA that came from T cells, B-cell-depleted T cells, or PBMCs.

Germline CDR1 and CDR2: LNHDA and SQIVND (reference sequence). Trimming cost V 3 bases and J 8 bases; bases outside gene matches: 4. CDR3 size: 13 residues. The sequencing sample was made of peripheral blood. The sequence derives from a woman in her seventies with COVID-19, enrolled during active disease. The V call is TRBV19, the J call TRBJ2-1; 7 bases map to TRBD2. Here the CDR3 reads CASSMRSGDEQFF. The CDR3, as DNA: TGTGCCAGTAGTATGAGGAGCGGGGATGAGCAGTTCTTC. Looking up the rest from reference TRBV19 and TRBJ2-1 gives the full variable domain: DGGITQSPKYLFRKEGQNVTLSCEQNLNHDAMYWYRQDPGQGLRLIYYSQIVNDFQKGDIAEGYSVSREKKESFPLTVTSAQKNPTAFYLCASSMRSGDEQFFGPGTRLTVL.